This entry concerns a single T cell receptor (beta chain). What it recognizes is unknown. The data stem from a study of follicular helper T cells after annual influenza vaccination. Regarding the study as a whole: Each annual vaccination recalled recurring oligoclonal ICOS+CD38+ cTfh clonotypes.

Only in-frame clones appear in the TCRdb table, and some are missing; sequencing was by immunoSEQ multiplex PCR. Of more than 9,000 clones listed, 83% are singletons. The sample's time point: 2014-2015 season, 7 days after vaccination. The CDR3 sequence is 14 residues long. Germline V gene sequence: CDR1 SGHRS, CDR2 YFSETQ. J lost 2 bases, V lost 3 bases, and 3 bases had no gene match. The sequencing here drew on CXCR5- memory CD4+ T cells sorted from blood, taken 7 days after influenza vaccination. The chain employs TRBV5-1 and TRBJ2-7; 9 bases align to TRBD1. The receptor comes from an adult who received the influenza vaccine. The CDR3 DNA reads TGCGCCAGCAGCTCCGGACAGGGGCCCTACGAGCAGTACTTC. This codes for CASSSGQGPYEQYF.